These 22 T cell receptor beta chains were sequenced from one sample in a study of a mutant IDH1 vaccine in newly diagnosed glioma. Time point in this sample: baseline, week 1 (first vaccination visit). Noted treatment: pre-vaccination baseline after standard-of-care therapy. TCRdb's copy holds only in-frame clones and misses some; the assay was immunoSEQ multiplex PCR. The repertoire consists of nearly 50,000 clones, with roughly 89% occurring once and the leading ten covering around 2.5%. The sample here was PBMCs, taken from a glioma patient treated with radiotherapy, temozolomide or both. Every receptor here comes from a man aged 40-49 years with glioma.

This clone was recorded only once. The genes are TRBV5-6 and TRBJ1-1, with D maybe TRBD1 (6 bases). The CDR3 has 13 amino acids. V lost 6 bases, J lost 6 bases, and 15 bases lay in between. Germline V lookup: CDR1 SGHDT, CDR2 YYEEEE. The CDR3 sequence: CASTPGGAAEAFF. CDR3 nucleotide sequence: TGTGCCAGCACCCCTGGGGGGGCAGCTGAAGCTTTCTTT.

Only one count was recorded for this clone. This CDR3 is CASSSEQGAGEAFF. The CDR3 bases are TGTGCCAGCAGCTCAGAACAGGGGGCAGGCGAAGCTTTCTTT. The chain links TRBV7-6 to TRBJ1-1; 9 bases agree with TRBD1. The CDR3 totals 14 residues. From germline, CDR1 is SGHVS and CDR2 FNYEAQ. Trimming removed 4 bases from V and 8 bases from J; junction bases left unmatched: 8.

The V and J genes are TRBV5-1 and TRBJ2-7; 10 bases align to TRBD2. Germline CDR1 and CDR2: SGHRS and YFSETQ. Unmatched junction bases numbered 7, after V lost 4 bases and J lost 3 bases. The CDR3 length is 15 residues. The CDR3 sequence: CASSPLAGGFYEQYF. CDR3 nucleotide sequence: TGCGCCAGCAGCCCGTTAGCGGGAGGTTTCTACGAGCAGTACTTC. Looking up the rest from reference TRBV5-1 and TRBJ2-7 gives the full variable domain: KAGVTQTPRYLIKTRGQQVTLSCSPISGHRSVSWYQQTPGQGLQFLFEYFSETQRNKGNFPGRFSGRQFSNSRSEMNVSTLELGDSALYLCASSPLAGGFYEQYFGPGTRLTVT.

This chain joins TRBV9 and TRBJ1-4; D ambiguous. CDR1 and CDR2 from the germline V gene are SGDLS and YYNGEE. The CDR3 is 14 residues long. Trimming pared 4 bases from V and 8 bases from J, leaving 15 bases between. CDR3 sequence: CASSPPAVGEKLFF. The DNA of the CDR3 is TGTGCCAGCAGCCCCCCCGCAGTGGGGGAAAAACTGTTTTTT.

This clone was observed a few times. The V gene is TRBV29-1, the J gene TRBJ1-1; 8 bases fit TRBD1. This CDR3 has 12 amino acids. Germline CDR1 SQVTM, CDR2 ANQGSEA. Trimming cost V 7 bases and J 0 bases; bases outside gene matches: 1. CDR3 sequence: CSGTGLNTEAFF. The CDR3 bases are TGCAGCGGGACAGGGTTGAACACTGAAGCTTTCTTT. The full variable domain, with the rest looked up from reference TRBV29-1 and TRBJ1-1, is SAVISQKPSRDICQRGTSLTIQCQVDSQVTMMFWYRQQPGQSLTLIATANQGSEATYESGFVIDKFPISRPNLTFSTLTVSNMSPEDSSIYLCSGTGLNTEAFFGQGTRLTVV.

This clone was found a few times. The DNA of the CDR3 is TGTGCCACCAGCAGCAGGACGTTCCCTAACACCGGGGAGCTGTTTTTT. As protein: CATSSRTFPNTGELFF. The chain joins TRBV15 to TRBJ2-2; D gene uncertain. CDR1 and CDR2 from the germline V gene are LNHNV and YYDKDF (reference sequence). This CDR3 has 16 residues. The ends were cut back, 3 bases at V and 2 bases at J, with 13 bases in the middle.

The chain combines TRBV11-1 with TRBJ2-7; the match to TRBD2 covers 11 bases. The CDR3 has 15 residues. The V and J ends lost 3 bases and 2 bases, in that order; junction bases with no gene match: 3. From germline, CDR1 is SGHAT and CDR2 FQDESV (reference sequence). CDR3 residues: CASSFLAGGAYEQYF. The CDR3 nucleotides are TGTGCCAGCAGCTTTCTAGCGGGAGGAGCCTACGAGCAGTACTTC.

The chain links TRBV5-6 to TRBJ2-5; D is unclear. The V and J ends lost 5 bases and 4 bases respectively, with 15 bases between them. CDR3 length: 14 amino acids. CDR1 and CDR2 from the germline V gene are SGHDT and YYEEEE. The CDR3 reads CASSRRGVGETQYF. The CDR3 coding sequence is TGTGCCAGCAGTCGGCGTGGGGTCGGAGAGACCCAGTACTTC.

This chain joins TRBV6-5 and TRBJ2-7; D is perhaps TRBD1 or TRBD2 (5 bases each). Germline CDR1 reads MNHEY; CDR2 reads SVGAGI. V was cut by 2 bases and J by 5 bases, with 10 bases left in between. The CDR3 extends over 13 amino acids. CDR3 sequence: CASSYGGTHEQYF. CDR3 DNA sequence: TGTGCCAGCAGTTACGGGGGAACCCACGAGCAGTACTTC.

This chain links TRBV25-1 with TRBJ2-7, with D possibly being TRBD1 (6 bases). CDR1 is MGHDK, CDR2 SYGVNS, per germline. V lost 8 bases to trimming and J lost 1 base, with 9 bases between them. The CDR3 length is 12 residues. In DNA, the CDR3 is TGTGCCAGCGGGGACAAGTCCTACGAGCAGTACTTC. Amino acid sequence: CASGDKSYEQYF.

The rearrangement joins TRBV14 to TRBJ1-2; D may be TRBD1 (5 bases). The CDR3 loop spans 19 amino acids. Between the trimmed V and J ends, which lost 1 base and 0 bases, there was a span of 21 bases. Germline V gene data show CDR1 as SGHDN and CDR2 as FVKESK. CDR3 bases: TGTGCCAGCAGCCAAGGGGGGAGCCCCTGGGACCCCGCTAACTATGGCTACACCTTC. This translates into CASSQGGSPWDPANYGYTF.

The chain uses TRBV2 and TRBJ2-5; possibly TRBD1 or TRBD2 for D (5 bases each). V was clipped by 2 bases and J by 5 bases, with 15 bases between them. Germline V CDR1 and CDR2: SNHLY, FYNNEI. The CDR3 spans 15 residues. The chain's CDR3 is CASSERRGRRETQYF. In nucleotides, the CDR3 is TGTGCCAGCAGTGAACGAAGGGGAAGGAGGGAGACCCAGTACTTC. The entire variable domain, with the rest obtained from reference TRBV2 and TRBJ2-5, is as follows: EPEVTQTPSHQVTQMGQEVILRCVPISNHLYFYWYRQILGQKVEFLVSFYNNEISEKSEIFDDQFSVERPDGSNFTLKIRSTKLEDSAMYFCASSERRGRRETQYFGPGTRLLVL.

J is TRBJ2-1 and V is TRBV7-2, with TRBD2 identical over 9 bases. The germline gives CDR1 SGHTA, CDR2 FQGNSA. Unmatched junction bases numbered 4, after V lost 8 bases and J lost 8 bases. The length of the CDR3 is 12 residues. CDR3 DNA: TGTGCCAGCCAGCTAGCGGGATATGAGCAGTTCTTC. It encodes CASQLAGYEQFF.

The genes are TRBV19 and TRBJ1-2; the match to TRBD1 covers 8 bases. The length of the CDR3 is 14 residues. Losses at the gene ends were 6 bases for V and 0 bases for J; bases not matched to a gene: 3. Germline V gene data show CDR1 as LNHDA and CDR2 as SQIVND (reference sequence). In DNA form, the CDR3 reads TGTGCCAGTAGGACAGGGGCGGCTAACTATGGCTACACCTTC. As protein: CASRTGAANYGYTF.

The chain couples TRBV6-1 to TRBJ2-7; no clear D gene. The V gene lost 7 bases and the J gene lost 4 bases, with 14 bases spanning the gap. Germline V CDR1 and CDR2: MNHNS, SASEGT. CDR3 length equals 13 residues. The CDR3 here is CASTRMERYEQYF. The CDR3 nucleotides are TGTGCCAGCACCCGGATGGAGAGGTACGAGCAGTACTTC.

This rearrangement joins TRBV5-1 to TRBJ2-1; no firm D call. There are 15 residues in the CDR3. Germline CDR1 and CDR2: SGHRS and YFSETQ. V gave up 0 bases and J gave up 2 bases, with 9 bases separating them. CDR3 sequence reads: CASSLGDGAYNEQFF. The CDR3 DNA is TGCGCCAGCAGCTTGGGAGATGGGGCCTACAATGAGCAGTTCTTC.

The chain combines TRBV5-1 with TRBJ2-3, with TRBD2 identical over 8 bases. The CDR3 has 14 amino acids. CDR1 is SGHRS, CDR2 YFSETQ, per germline. After removal of 5 bases from V and 5 bases from J, the junction contained 7 bases not matched to a gene. CDR3 sequence reads: CASRVAGKGDTQYF. The CDR3 DNA is TGCGCCAGCAGGGTAGCGGGAAAGGGAGATACGCAGTATTTT.

This chain links TRBV7-9 with TRBJ1-1; no firm D call. Germline V lookup: CDR1 SEHNR, CDR2 FQNEAQ (reference sequence). The CDR3 extends over 14 amino acids. The V end was cut by 3 bases, the J end by 3 bases, with 11 bases between. CDR3 coding DNA: TGTGCCAGCAGCTTTGCTCGAGTGGACACTGAAGCTTTCTTT. Residues: CASSFARVDTEAFF.

Only one count was recorded for this clone. The CDR3 sequence is CASSTGLEVSNEQFF. In nucleotides, the CDR3 is TGTGCCAGCAGTACGGGACTAGAAGTTTCCAATGAGCAGTTCTTC. This chain connects TRBV6-1 to TRBJ2-1; 8 positions match TRBD2. Germline V gene lookup returns CDR1 MNHNS and CDR2 SASEGT. This CDR3 region has 15 residues. The junction had 9 bases not matched to a gene; V was cut back by 5 bases and J by 6 bases.

This chain connects TRBV7-3 to TRBJ2-7, with 7 bases lining up with TRBD2. Losses at the gene ends were 5 bases for V and 2 bases for J; bases not matched to a gene: 6. Germline V gene lookup returns CDR1 SGHTA and CDR2 FQGTGA. CDR3 size: 14 residues. The CDR3: CASSIWEGPYEQYF. DNA for the CDR3: TGTGCCAGCAGCATTTGGGAGGGACCCTACGAGCAGTACTTC. The variable domain in full, completed from reference TRBV7-3 and TRBJ2-7, reads GAGVSQTPSNKVTEKGKYVELRCDPISGHTALYWYRQSLGQGPEFLIYFQGTGAADDSGLPNDRFFAVRPEGSVSTLKIQRTERGDSAVYLCASSIWEGPYEQYFGPGTRLTVT.

V is TRBV7-9 and J is TRBJ2-7; possibly TRBD2 for D (6 bases). Germline assignment: CDR1 SEHNR and CDR2 FQNEAQ (reference sequence). V was pared by 5 bases and J by 6 bases, with 23 bases between. This CDR3 has 16 residues. For the CDR3, the DNA is TGTGCCAGCAGCCCCGATGGAGGGCGATCCTTCTCCGAGCAGTACTTC. Amino acids: CASSPDGGRSFSEQYF. Based on the CDR3 plus reference TRBV7-9 and TRBJ2-7, the full variable domain is DTGVSQNPRHKITKRGQNVTFRCDPISEHNRLYWYRQTLGQGPEFLTYFQNEAQLEKSRLLSDRFSAERPKGSFSTLEIQRTEQGDSAMYLCASSPDGGRSFSEQYFGPGTRLTVT.

J is TRBJ2-7 and V is TRBV6-6, with 7 bases matching TRBD1. The CDR3 extends over 15 amino acids. Trimming removed 5 bases from V and 2 bases from J; junction bases left unmatched: 9. Germline-derived CDR1 and CDR2 are MNHNY and SVGAGI (reference sequence). The CDR3 bases are TGTGCCAGCAGTACACAGGGGAGAGGGACCTACGAGCAGTACTTC. It encodes CASSTQGRGTYEQYF.